Listed here is a single TCR beta chain. The study drew participants aged roughly 18 to 95 years from approximately 23 US areas. The table came from immunoSEQ multiplex PCR; TCRdb's copy has only in-frame clones and leaves some out. The table records 200,000 to 250,000 clones, 70% to 90% of them present only once. The data derive from a study of blood T cell repertoires in COVID-19. Study as a whole: The analysed material was cDNA or gDNA that came from T cells, B-cell-depleted T cells, or PBMCs.

Source material: PBMCs or T cells enriched from blood (not recorded which). This receptor was obtained from a man younger than 45 with acute COVID-19.

DNA for the CDR3: TGTGCCATAGCGGGGGGGCTCCTCAGTGAGCAGTTCTTC. This codes for CAIAGGLLSEQFF. The chain joins TRBV10-3 to TRBJ2-1, with 10 bases fitting TRBD2. CDR3 length: 13 amino acids. V lost 9 bases, J lost 9 bases, and 8 bases stayed unmatched. From germline, CDR1 is ENHRY and CDR2 SYGVKD.